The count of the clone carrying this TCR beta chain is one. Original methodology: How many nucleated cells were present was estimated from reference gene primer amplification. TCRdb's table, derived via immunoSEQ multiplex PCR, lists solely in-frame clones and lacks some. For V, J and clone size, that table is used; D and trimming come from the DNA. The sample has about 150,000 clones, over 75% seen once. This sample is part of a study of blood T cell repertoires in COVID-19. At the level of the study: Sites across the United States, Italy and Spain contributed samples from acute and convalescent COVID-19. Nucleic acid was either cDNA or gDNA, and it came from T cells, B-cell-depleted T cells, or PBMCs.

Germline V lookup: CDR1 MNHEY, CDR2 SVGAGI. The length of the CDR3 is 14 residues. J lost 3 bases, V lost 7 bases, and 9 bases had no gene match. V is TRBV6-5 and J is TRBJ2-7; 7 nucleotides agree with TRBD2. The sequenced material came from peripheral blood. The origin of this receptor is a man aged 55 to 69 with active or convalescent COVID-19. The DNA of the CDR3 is TGTGCCAGCATCCCTAGCGGCAAGATCTACGAGCAGTACTTC. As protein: CASIPSGKIYEQYF.